These 5 T cell receptor beta chains share one sample of origin, sequenced in a study of blood T cell repertoires in COVID-19. Only in-frame clones appear in the TCRdb table, and some are missing; sequencing was by immunoSEQ multiplex PCR. The sample yields approximately 280,000 clones, around nine tenths seen once. The sequenced material came from PBMCs or T cells enriched from blood (not recorded which). The receptor source for this set is a woman aged 55-70 years who had recovered from COVID-19.

This clone showed up just a few times. V and J are TRBV9 and TRBJ2-2; D may be TRBD2 (5 bases). The CDR3 has 15 residues. Germline V CDR1 and CDR2: SGDLS, YYNGEE. V was trimmed by 4 bases and J by 5 bases, leaving 15 bases between them. The CDR3 nucleotides read TGTGCCAGCAGCAGGGATATCCCGGGGACCGGGGAGCTGTTTTTT. It specifies CASSRDIPGTGELFF.

V gene TRBV19 combines with J gene TRBJ1-1; D is perhaps TRBD1 (5 bases). V lost 5 bases, J lost 7 bases, and 14 bases lay in between. CDR3 length: 13 residues. CDR1 is LNHDA and CDR2 is SQIVND in the germline V gene (reference sequence). The CDR3: CASSLGQRGEAFF. As DNA, the CDR3 is TGTGCCAGTAGTTTGGGGCAGCGGGGTGAAGCTTTCTTT.

A word on this clone: Other DNA sequences of this sample code for an identical CDR3. The J gene is TRBJ1-2, the V gene TRBV5-1; tentatively, D is TRBD1 (5 bases). Trimming removed 3 bases at V and 4 bases at J, with 10 bases between. The CDR3 has 13 residues. Looked up from germline, CDR1 is SGHRS and CDR2 is YFSETQ. CDR3: CASSYDSTYGYTF. Here the CDR3 DNA reads TGCGCCAGCAGCTACGACAGTACCTATGGCTACACCTTC.

The chain uses TRBV27 and TRBJ1-1; D might be TRBD1 (5 bases). Trimming took off 6 bases at V and 0 bases at J, with 11 bases between the two ends. The CDR3 is 14 amino acids. Germline CDR1 reads MNHEY; CDR2 reads SMNVEV (reference sequence). In DNA form, the CDR3 reads TGTGCCAGCAGATGGGACTCCCTGAACACTGAAGCTTTCTTT. It yields the protein CASRWDSLNTEAFF.

The chain links TRBV5-4 to TRBJ1-2, with 8 bases identical to TRBD1. This CDR3 region has 15 residues. J was trimmed by 2 bases and V by 4 bases; bases with no gene match: 7. The V gene's germline CDR1 is SGHNT and CDR2 YYREEE (reference sequence). CDR3 loop: CASSAVTGANYGYTF. The CDR3 nucleotides are TGTGCCAGCAGCGCTGTGACAGGGGCCAACTATGGCTACACCTTC.